Shown below are 23 T cell receptor beta chains from a single sample sequenced in a study of graft-versus-host responses after intestinal transplantation. Their specific antigens are unknown. The assay was immunoSEQ multiplex PCR, and TCRdb's table has in-frame clones only and misses some. The sample has tens of thousands of clones; approximately 94% are singletons. Sequencing used unstimulated CD4+ T cells sorted from spleen or lymph node cells, obtained before transplant. The receptors were gathered from a human donor who was the organ donor for an intestinal transplant.

The V call is TRBV9, the J call TRBJ2-1, with 11 bases that match TRBD1. The CDR3 contains 16 residues. Germline-derived CDR1 and CDR2 are SGDLS and YYNGEE. The V segment lost 3 bases and the J segment 9 bases; nucleotides outside the gene matches: 11. The DNA for the CDR3 is TGTGCCAGCAGCGATAGGGACAGGGGGGTTAGGTTTGAGCAGTTCTTC. Its protein product is CASSDRDRGVRFEQFF.

The chain is built from TRBV18 and TRBJ1-1; D is uncertain. V was pared by 1 base and J by 4 bases, with 10 bases between. The germline V gene encodes CDR1 KGHSH and CDR2 LQKENI. The CDR3 loop spans 14 amino acids. The CDR3 DNA is TGTGCCAGCTCACCACGGGCAGGCCCCACTGAAGCTTTCTTT. Encoded protein: CASSPRAGPTEAFF.

The V gene is TRBV30, the J gene TRBJ2-7, with a tentative D call TRBD1 (6 bases). Trimming cost V 1 base and J 3 bases, with 16 bases left between them. CDR3 length: 15 residues. Per germline, CDR1 GTSNPN and CDR2 SVGIG (reference sequence). DNA of the CDR3: TGTGCCTGGAGTGGGGGTGAAGGGGGTTACTACGAGCAGTACTTC. It is translated as CAWSGGEGGYYEQYF.

The J gene is TRBJ2-3, the V gene TRBV4-2; 8 bases line up with TRBD2. The CDR3 covers 16 residues. The germline CDR1 and CDR2 sequences are LGHNA and YNFKEQ. V dropped 1 base and J dropped 1; count of bases not matched to a gene: 4. CDR3 residues: CASSQGGAGGTDTQYF. For the CDR3, the DNA is TGTGCCAGCAGCCAAGGGGGAGCGGGGGGCACAGATACGCAGTATTTT.

The CDR3 spells CASSFISGQGALYEQYF. The CDR3 DNA sequence: TGTGCCAGCAGCTTCATCTCCGGACAGGGGGCTCTCTACGAGCAGTACTTC. The chain is built from TRBV7-2 and TRBJ2-7; 11 bases are a match to TRBD1. Germline V gives CDR1 SGHTA, CDR2 FQGNSA. J was trimmed by 3 bases and V by 3 bases; bases with no gene match: 10. The CDR3 runs 17 residues.

This rearrangement joins TRBV27 to TRBJ1-6, with D unclear. The germline gives CDR1 MNHEY, CDR2 SMNVEV (reference sequence). Trimming cost V 6 bases and J 11 bases, with 5 bases left between them. This CDR3 has 10 residues. The CDR3 nucleotides are TGTGCCAGCAGCGATCCACCCCTCCACTTT. Protein product: CASSDPPLHF.

This chain uses TRBV15 with TRBJ1-2; no clear D. Germline CDR1 and CDR2: LNHNV and YYDKDF (reference sequence). The CDR3 has 11 amino acids. With 0 bases removed from V and 13 bases from J, the gap between germline ends came to 9 bases. The CDR3 DNA reads TGTGCCACCAGCAGAGAGGGAAGGGCCACCTTC. Its protein product is CATSREGRATF.

DNA of the CDR3: TGTGCCAGCAGTTATACGGACAAGAGCACAGATACGCAGTATTTT. It translates to CASSYTDKSTDTQYF. The chain carries TRBV6-7 and TRBJ2-3; tentative D call: TRBD1 (5 bases). TRBV6-7 falls under the ORF class, with uncertain function. Between the trimmed V and J ends, which lost 3 bases and 0 bases, there was a span of 10 bases. The CDR3 loop spans 15 amino acids.

This clone was detected once. The chain links TRBV12-2 to TRBJ2-1; the table's D call of TRBD1 was not tested on the DNA. TRBV12-2 is classified as a pseudogene. This CDR3 spans 13 amino acids. The CDR3 region is CASLPVDRTEQFF. CDR3 coding DNA: TGTGCAAGTCTCCCTGTGGACAGGACTGAGCAGTTCTTC.

This rearrangement joins TRBV18 to TRBJ2-6; tentative D call: TRBD1 (6 bases). Germline V gene sequence: CDR1 KGHSH, CDR2 LQKENI. The CDR3 contains 15 residues. Trimming took off 3 bases at V and 0 bases at J, with 6 bases between the two ends. The CDR3 reads CASSPGHSGANVLTF. The CDR3, as DNA: TGTGCCAGCTCACCGGGACACTCTGGGGCCAACGTCCTGACTTTC.

This clone came up a few times. The V gene is TRBV7-9, the J gene TRBJ1-1; D possibly corresponds to TRBD1 (6 bases). The CDR3 consists of 14 residues. Germline loops: CDR1 SEHNR, CDR2 FQNEAQ (reference sequence). V lost 6 bases and J 0 bases, leaving 11 bases between the germline ends. This CDR3 is CASRSGHLNTEAFF. The CDR3 region has the DNA TGTGCCAGCAGGTCGGGACACCTGAACACTGAAGCTTTCTTT.

The chain has TRBV2 and TRBJ2-5, with TRBD1 as a possible D gene (6 bases). V dropped 2 bases and J dropped 5 bases, with 15 bases sitting between them. Germline CDR1 SNHLY, CDR2 FYNNEI. This CDR3 is built from 15 residues. The CDR3 bases are TGTGCCAGCAGTGAACTTTACAGGGTGTGGGAGACCCAGTACTTC. This codes for CASSELYRVWETQYF.

J is TRBJ1-2 and V is TRBV5-1; D remains ambiguous. The CDR3 totals 16 residues. Germline V gives CDR1 SGHRS, CDR2 YFSETQ. V lost 4 bases, J lost 4 bases, and 20 bases lay in between. CDR3 sequence reads: CASSRYRREGSYGYTF. The CDR3 coding sequence is TGCGCCAGCAGCCGTTACCGACGGGAGGGTAGCTATGGCTACACCTTC.

The rearrangement uses TRBV6-5 and TRBJ2-5, with TRBD1 matching 7 bases. Germline V gene data show CDR1 as MNHEY and CDR2 as SVGAGI. Unmatched junction bases numbered 8, after V lost 6 bases and J lost 1 base. This CDR3 has 15 amino acids. The CDR3 bases are TGTGCCAGCAGCCTCGGGACAGCCCCCCAAGAGACCCAGTACTTC. The encoded protein is CASSLGTAPQETQYF.

V is TRBV20-1 and J is TRBJ2-1; no firm D call. CDR1 and CDR2 (germline): DFQATT, SNEGSKA (reference sequence). V was trimmed by 6 bases and J by 4 bases, leaving 7 bases between them. The CDR3 has 11 amino acids. The CDR3 protein is CSARRYNEQFF. The CDR3 nucleotides read TGCAGTGCAAGGCGGTACAATGAGCAGTTCTTC.

The J gene is TRBJ1-1, the V gene TRBV7-9, with D tentatively TRBD1 (6 bases). Trimming shortened V by 2 bases and J by 1 base, and 11 bases separated the two germline ends. CDR3 length: 15 amino acids. The germline gives CDR1 SEHNR, CDR2 FQNEAQ (reference sequence). The CDR3 loop reads CASSLSPTGNTEAFF. In DNA form, the CDR3 reads TGTGCCAGCAGCTTATCCCCGACAGGGAACACTGAAGCTTTCTTT. The entire variable domain, with the rest obtained from reference TRBV7-9 and TRBJ1-1, is as follows: DTGVSQNPRHKITKRGQNVTFRCDPISEHNRLYWYRQTLGQGPEFLTYFQNEAQLEKSRLLSDRFSAERPKGSFSTLEIQRTEQGDSAMYLCASSLSPTGNTEAFFGQGTRLTVV.

The chain is built from TRBV9 and TRBJ1-1; D might be TRBD1 (5 bases). V lost 1 base and J lost 7, with 8 bases in between. Germline V gene data show CDR1 as SGDLS and CDR2 as YYNGEE. The CDR3 sequence is 12 residues long. In DNA, the CDR3 is TGTGCCAGCAGCGTAACGGGGGGTGAAGCTTTCTTT. Residues: CASSVTGGEAFF.

About this clone itself: Other nucleotide sequences from this sample produce the same CDR3. This chain joins TRBV18 and TRBJ2-5; TRBD1 might be the D (6 bases). There are 13 residues in the CDR3. Germline V lookup: CDR1 KGHSH, CDR2 LQKENI. V was shortened by 2 bases and J by 5 bases, with 9 bases between the two germline ends. CDR3 region: CASSPGTRETQYF. The CDR3 coding sequence is TGTGCCAGCTCACCAGGGACAAGGGAGACCCAGTACTTC.

The gene calls are TRBV27 and TRBJ2-5; D uncertain. Trimming pared 3 bases from V and 1 base from J, leaving 12 bases between. This CDR3 comprises 15 residues. Germline V lookup: CDR1 MNHEY, CDR2 SMNVEV (reference sequence). The CDR3 DNA reads TGTGCCAGCAGTTTGGGCCCGGGCCCCCAAGAGACCCAGTACTTC. Translation: CASSLGPGPQETQYF.

This chain links TRBV6-1 with TRBJ1-2; D is uncertain. V lost 2 bases and J lost 4, with 5 bases in between. Germline values: CDR1 MNHNS, CDR2 SASEGT. CDR3 length: 12 residues. As DNA, the CDR3 is TGTGCCAGCAGTGAAATCTTCTATGGCTACACCTTC. Its translation: CASSEIFYGYTF.

V is TRBV7-8 and J is TRBJ1-1, with TRBD1 matching over 10 bases. The CDR3 contains 17 residues. V trimming: 1 base; J trimming: 5 bases; junction bases outside the gene matches: 10. CDR1 and CDR2 (germline): SGHVS, FQNEAQ. In DNA, the CDR3 is TGTGCCAGCAGCTTAGGACCGGGACAGGGGAGGGGAACTGAAGCTTTCTTT. This codes for CASSLGPGQGRGTEAFF.

The rearrangement uses TRBV7-3 and TRBJ2-3; 11 bases fit TRBD2. Germline loops: CDR1 SGHTA, CDR2 FQGTGA. J gave up 5 bases and V 2 bases, and 3 bases lay outside the gene matches. This CDR3 is built from 15 residues. CDR3 nucleotides: TGTGCCAGCAGCTTACGACTAGCGGGGAAAGATACGCAGTATTTT. The encoded protein is CASSLRLAGKDTQYF. The variable domain in full, with the rest retrieved from reference TRBV7-3 and TRBJ2-3, is GAGVSQTPSNKVTEKGKYVELRCDPISGHTALYWYRQSLGQGPEFLIYFQGTGAADDSGLPNDRFFAVRPEGSVSTLKIQRTERGDSAVYLCASSLRLAGKDTQYFGPGTRLTVL.

The J gene is TRBJ2-7, the V gene TRBV19; the match to TRBD2 covers 16 bases. Germline CDR1 LNHDA, CDR2 SQIVND (reference sequence). CDR3 length: 18 amino acids. V was pared by 4 bases and J by 0 bases, with 6 bases of the junction left unmatched. The CDR3, as DNA: TGTGCCAGTAGTAGGGGACTAGCGGGGGGGCTCGTCTCCTACGAGCAGTACTTC. Its translation: CASSRGLAGGLVSYEQYF.